Each of the 6 T cell receptor beta chains below was sequenced from the same sample in a study of T cell responses to AZD1222 COVID-19 vaccine. Sequencing was performed with immunoSEQ multiplex PCR; in TCRdb, only in-frame clones are kept and a portion is missing. Found here are over 150,000 clones, 85% to 90% of them singletons; the top ten hold roughly 5.8%. The material sequenced was peripheral blood, taken on day 0 of MenACWY control vaccination. The receptors shown here come from an adult in good health.

The chain combines TRBV6-1 with TRBJ1-2; 9 bases fit TRBD1. The CDR3 extends over 14 amino acids. Germline values: CDR1 MNHNS, CDR2 SASEGT. The junction had 8 bases not matched to a gene; V was cut back by 10 bases and J by 2 bases. This CDR3 reads CAILPGTGNYGYTF. The CDR3 nucleotides are TGTGCCATCCTGCCGGGGACAGGGAACTATGGCTACACCTTC.

The chain combines TRBV11-3 with TRBJ2-7, with TRBD2 matching over 7 bases. The CDR3 has 14 amino acids. J was trimmed by 3 bases and V by 7 bases; bases with no gene match: 9. The germline V gene has CDR1 SGHNT and CDR2 YENEEA. The CDR3 is CASTSGGSYYEQYF. Written as DNA, the CDR3 is TGTGCCAGCACCTCTGGCGGGAGTTACTACGAGCAGTACTTC.

This clone was observed a single time. The chain recombines TRBV12-3 or TRBV12-4 with TRBJ1-2, with 9 bases matching TRBD1. The CDR3 is 13 amino acids. V gave up 5 bases and J gave up 4 bases; unmatched junction bases: 2. CDR3 in DNA: TGTGCCAGCAGTGGACAGGGGTTCTATGGCTACACCTTC. It yields the protein CASSGQGFYGYTF.

This clone showed up just a few times. This chain uses TRBV6-5 with TRBJ1-1, with 7 bases fitting TRBD1. The CDR3 is 15 residues long. CDR1 and CDR2 (germline): MNHEY, SVGAGI. V trimming: 1 base; J trimming: 4 bases; junction bases outside the gene matches: 6. The CDR3 nucleotides are TGTGCCAGCAGTTACTTCAAAGAGGGGGCCACTGAAGCTTTCTTT. It is translated as CASSYFKEGATEAFF.

This chain uses TRBV7-2 with TRBJ2-7; a weak D match, TRBD1 (6 bases). The V end was cut by 0 bases, the J end by 2 bases, with 8 bases between. This CDR3 is built from 14 residues. CDR1 is SGHTA and CDR2 is FQGNSA in the germline V gene. The CDR3 protein is CASSLADRPYEQYV. The CDR3 coding sequence is TGTGCCAGCAGCTTAGCCGACAGGCCCTACGAGCAGTACGTC.

CDR3 in DNA: TGTGCCAGCAGCAAAGTCTACCTGACATGCTACGAGCAGTACGTC. Protein: CASSKVYLTCYEQYV. The chain couples TRBV21-1 to TRBJ2-7; the D call in the table, TRBD1, was not verified against the DNA. TRBV21-1 counts as a pseudogene. The CDR3 is 15 residues long.